This T cell receptor beta chain was sequenced during a study of patients and donors after allogeneic stem cell transplantation. TCRdb used MiXCR to reprocess the RT-PCR reads, holding one entry per CDR3 protein. The table shows 900,000 to 1,000,000 distinct CDR3 sequences, with roughly 17% occurring only once. Germline CDR1 SGHTA, CDR2 FQGTGA. Trimming took 0 bases from V and 6 from J, leaving 6 bases between them. This CDR3 contains 13 residues. This chain joins TRBV7-3 and TRBJ1-5, with unresolved D. The sample taken for sequencing was blood, either unsorted or a sorted T cell fraction (not recorded which). This sequence was found in a human donor who was either an allogeneic HSCT recipient or a stem cell or donor lymphocyte infusion donor (not recorded which). It is not recorded whose cells these are; they may come from a transplant donor. CDR3 sequence reads: CASSLTRGQPQHF. The CDR3 region has the DNA TGTGCCAGCAGCTTAACACGGGGTCAGCCCCAGCATTTT.